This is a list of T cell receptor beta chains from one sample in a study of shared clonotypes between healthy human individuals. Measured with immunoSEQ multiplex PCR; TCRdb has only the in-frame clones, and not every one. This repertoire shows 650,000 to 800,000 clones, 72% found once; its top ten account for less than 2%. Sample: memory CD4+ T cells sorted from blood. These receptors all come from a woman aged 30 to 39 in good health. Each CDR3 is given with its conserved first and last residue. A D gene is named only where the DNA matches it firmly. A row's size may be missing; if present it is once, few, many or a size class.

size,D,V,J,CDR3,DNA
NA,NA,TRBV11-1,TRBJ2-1,CASSPVGIVASEQFF,TGTGCCAGCAGCCCAGTAGGGATAGTGGCGTCTGAGCAGTTCTTC
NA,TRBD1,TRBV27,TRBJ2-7,CASKPGQGQIISSYEQYF,TGTGCCAGCAAACCGGGACAGGGGCAAATTATTAGCTCCTACGAGCAGTACTTC
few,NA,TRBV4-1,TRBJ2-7,CASSQPTGTNYEQYF,TGCGCCAGCAGCCAACCTACGGGGACCAATTACGAGCAGTACTTC
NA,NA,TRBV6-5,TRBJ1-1,CASSYGGATEAFF,TGTGCCAGCAGTTACGGGGGGGCTACTGAAGCTTTCTTT
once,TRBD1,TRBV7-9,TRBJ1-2,CASSYGQGAYGYTF,TGTGCCAGCAGCTACGGACAGGGGGCCTATGGCTACACCTTC
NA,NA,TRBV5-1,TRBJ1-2,CASSLEGGYGYTF,TGCGCCAGCAGCCTTGAGGGCGGCTATGGCTACACCTTC
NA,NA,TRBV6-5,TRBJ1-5,CASSFWNQPQHF,TGTGCCAGCAGTTTCTGGAATCAGCCCCAGCATTTT
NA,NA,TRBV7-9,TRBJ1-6,CASSFGTFGNSPLHF,TGTGCCAGCAGCTTCGGGACTTTCGGTAATTCACCCCTCCACTTT
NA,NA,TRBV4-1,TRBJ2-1,CASSHKGVVGYNEQFF,TGCGCCAGCAGCCATAAGGGAGTGGTGGGTTACAATGAGCAGTTCTTC
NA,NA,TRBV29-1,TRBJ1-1,CSVERGSGTEAFF,TGCAGCGTCGAAAGGGGGTCGGGCACTGAAGCTTTCTTT
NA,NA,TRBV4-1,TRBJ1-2,CASSQGRGGRIDGYTF,TGCGCCAGCAGCCAAGGGCGTGGGGGGCGAATCGATGGCTACACCTTC
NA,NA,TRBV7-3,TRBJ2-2,CASNPSTTGELFF,TGTGCCAGCAACCCTAGCACCACCGGGGAGCTGTTTTTT
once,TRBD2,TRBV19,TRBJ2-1,CASSIWLAGGLKTNEQFF,TGTGCCAGTAGTATTTGGCTAGCGGGAGGGCTAAAGACCAATGAGCAGTTCTTC
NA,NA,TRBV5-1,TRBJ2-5,CASSLDRGGFETQYF,TGCGCCAGCAGCCTGGACCGGGGAGGTTTCGAGACCCAGTACTTC
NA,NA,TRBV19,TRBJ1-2,CASRFSGNYGYTF,TGTGCCAGTAGATTCTCAGGAAACTATGGCTACACCTTC
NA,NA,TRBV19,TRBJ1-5,CASSRRGNSNQPQHF,TGTGCCAGTAGTAGGAGGGGGAACAGCAATCAGCCCCAGCATTTT
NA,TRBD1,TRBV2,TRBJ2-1,CTSLRIGGGYNEQFF,TGTACCAGCCTCCGGATAGGGGGCGGCTACAATGAGCAGTTCTTC
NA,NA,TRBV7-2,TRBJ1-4,CASSIFQGSLALNEKLFF,TGTGCCAGCAGCATCTTTCAGGGGAGTTTAGCTCTGAATGAAAAACTGTTTTTT
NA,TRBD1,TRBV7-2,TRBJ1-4,CASSPRTGGRREKLFF,TGTGCCAGCAGCCCAAGGACAGGGGGGAGGCGGGAAAAACTGTTTTTT
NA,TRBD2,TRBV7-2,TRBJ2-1,CASSLDGASGKNEQFF,TGTGCCAGCAGCTTAGACGGGGCTAGCGGGAAAAATGAGCAGTTCTTC
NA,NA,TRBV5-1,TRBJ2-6,CASRDTLSGANVLTF,TGCGCCAGCAGGGACACCCTCTCTGGGGCCAACGTCCTGACTTTC
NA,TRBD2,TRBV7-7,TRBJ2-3,CASSLGLAGATDTQYF,TGTGCCAGCAGCCTCGGACTAGCGGGAGCGACAGATACGCAGTATTTT
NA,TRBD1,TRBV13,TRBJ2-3,CASSHRDRDTPQYF,TGTGCCAGCAGCCACCGGGACAGGGACACCCCGCAGTATTTT
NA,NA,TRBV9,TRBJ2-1,CASSVGGSGLYNEQFF,TGTGCCAGCAGCGTAGGAGGATCGGGATTATACAATGAGCAGTTCTTC
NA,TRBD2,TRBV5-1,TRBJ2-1,CASSLSLAGEGRGIF,TGCGCCAGCAGCTTGTCGCTAGCGGGGGAGGGCCGTGGGATCTTC
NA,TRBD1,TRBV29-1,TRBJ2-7,CSVGDSSYEQYF,TGCAGCGTTGGGGACAGTTCCTACGAGCAGTACTTC
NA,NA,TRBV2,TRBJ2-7,CASRNPGTITTYEQYF,TGTGCCAGCAGAAACCCGGGGACCATAACAACCTACGAGCAGTACTTC
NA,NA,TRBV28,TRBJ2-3,CASSSPARSSTDTQYF,TGTGCCAGCAGTTCCCCGGCGCGGTCTAGCACAGATACGCAGTATTTT
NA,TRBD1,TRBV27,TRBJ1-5,CASSPDRGQDQPQHF,TGTGCCAGCAGTCCCGACAGGGGGCAGGATCAGCCCCAGCATTTT
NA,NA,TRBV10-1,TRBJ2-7,CASSGAASPYEQYF,TGCGCCAGCAGTGGGGCCGCGTCCCCCTACGAGCAGTACTTC
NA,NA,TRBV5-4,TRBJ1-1,CASSLMQGNTEAFF,TGTGCCAGCAGCTTAATGCAGGGGAACACTGAAGCTTTCTTT
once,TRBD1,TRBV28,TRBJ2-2,CASRPGQGTGELFF,TGTGCCAGCAGGCCGGGACAGGGAACCGGGGAGCTGTTTTTT
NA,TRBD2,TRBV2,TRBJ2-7,CASSERLAGVDEQYF,TGTGCCAGCAGCGAGAGACTAGCGGGAGTCGACGAGCAGTACTTC
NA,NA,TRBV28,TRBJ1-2,CASSSGILGGYTF,TGTGCCAGCAGTTCCGGGATCTTGGGCGGCTACACCTTC
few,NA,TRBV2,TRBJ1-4,CASRKTPLSGKLFF,TGTGCCAGCAGGAAGACTCCCCTCTCGGGCAAACTGTTTTTT
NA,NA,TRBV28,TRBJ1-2,CASSSAGDPVLANGPNYGYTF,TGTGCCAGCAGCTCCGCCGGGGACCCGGTTCTTGCCAACGGCCCAAACTATGGCTACACCTTC
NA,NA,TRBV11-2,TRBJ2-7,CASSLAGSSYEQYF,TGTGCCAGCAGCTTAGCCGGGAGCTCCTACGAGCAGTACTTC
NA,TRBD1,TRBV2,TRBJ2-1,CASSSQGAGNEQFF,TGTGCCAGCAGTTCGCAGGGGGCGGGCAATGAGCAGTTCTTC
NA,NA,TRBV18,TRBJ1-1,CASSSTQNTEAFF,TGTGCCAGCTCATCAACCCAGAACACTGAAGCTTTCTTT
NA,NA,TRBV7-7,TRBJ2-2,CASSLGGAPGELFF,TGTGCCAGCAGCTTAGGTGGGGCTCCCGGGGAGCTGTTTTTT
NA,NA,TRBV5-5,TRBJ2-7,CASSWGPGGHYEQYF,TGTGCCAGCAGCTGGGGGCCGGGAGGCCACTACGAGCAGTACTTC
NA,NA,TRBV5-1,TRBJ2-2,CASSFTRPVTGELFF,TGCGCCAGCAGCTTTACGCGACCCGTCACCGGGGAGCTGTTTTTT
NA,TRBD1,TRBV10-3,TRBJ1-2,CAISVTGGSSGYTF,TGTGCCATCAGTGTGACAGGGGGCAGTAGTGGCTACACCTTC
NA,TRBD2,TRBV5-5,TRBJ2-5,CASSQGSGTRGEETQYF,TGTGCCAGCAGCCAAGGTTCCGGGACTCGGGGGGAAGAGACCCAGTACTTC
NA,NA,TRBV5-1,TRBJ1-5,CASSYGGSSNQPQHF,TGCGCCAGCAGCTACGGCGGGTCGAGCAATCAGCCCCAGCATTTT
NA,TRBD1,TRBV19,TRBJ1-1,CASSMPTGKAMNTEAFF,TGTGCCAGTAGTATGCCGACAGGGAAAGCGATGAACACTGAAGCTTTCTTT